These 27 T cell receptor beta chains share one sample of origin, sequenced in a study of response to subunit inactivated influenza vaccine (dated by TCRdb to 2017 to 2018). The library was produced with RT-PCR. Data came from an Illumina HiSeq 2500. Using fastp trimming at Q25 and MiXCR clonotype assembly, TCRdb reanalyzed the public sequencing data and kept in-frame beta chains. One record per CDR3 amino acid sequence lists the most common genes and DNA. This sample gives some 300,000 distinct CDR3 sequences in total; over 20% of them show up just once. The top ten clonotypes cover over 9% of the sample. This specimen was PBMCs from blood, taken roughly 20 months after vaccination. The receptors come from a man aged 45-69 years who received an inactivated influenza vaccine. Donor details come from another sample of the same person, matched by shared clones.

This clonotype was recorded many times. The chain links TRBV29-1 to TRBJ2-2; D uncertain. V gave up 7 bases and J gave up 4 bases, with 13 bases separating them. The germline gives CDR1 SQVTM, CDR2 ANQGSEA. The CDR3 spans 13 residues. This CDR3 is CSATTGSTGELFF. The DNA for the CDR3 is TGCAGCGCTACGACTGGTTCCACCGGGGAGCTGTTTTTT.

In this sample, this clonotype turned up a few times. The chain joins TRBV3-1 to TRBJ2-5; 9 nucleotides match TRBD2. Germline loops: CDR1 LGHDT, CDR2 YNNKEL (reference sequence). V lost 1 base to trimming and J lost 2 bases; unmatched junction nucleotides: 5. The CDR3 contains 16 residues. The CDR3 DNA follows: TGTGCCAGCAGCCAAGTGCTCCTAGCGGGGCAAGAGACCCAGTACTTC. It encodes CASSQVLLAGQETQYF.

This clonotype was seen only a few times. The rearrangement links TRBV4-2 to TRBJ2-1; 11 bases align to TRBD2. This CDR3 comprises 17 residues. V dropped 3 bases and J dropped 1; count of bases not matched to a gene: 5. Germline CDR1 LGHNA, CDR2 YNFKEQ. The CDR3 bases are TGTGCCAGCAGCCAGGTAGCGGGAGGGGCATCCTACAATGAGCAGTTCTTC. This sequence encodes CASSQVAGGASYNEQFF.

This clonotype was observed a handful of times. The chain has TRBV6-5 and TRBJ1-2; D is perhaps TRBD1 (6 bases). Between the trimmed V and J ends, which lost 3 bases and 7 bases, there was a span of 21 bases. The germline CDR1 and CDR2 sequences are MNHEY and SVGAGI. The CDR3 has 16 amino acids. CDR3 sequence: CASSYRSRGLLSGYTF. The CDR3 region has the DNA TGTGCCAGCAGTTATCGGAGCCGGGGGCTTTTAAGTGGCTACACCTTC.

This clonotype was recorded at least ten times. The rearrangement links TRBV20-1 to TRBJ1-5; a possible D gene is TRBD1 (5 bases). Germline V gene lookup returns CDR1 DFQATT and CDR2 SNEGSKA (reference sequence). Trimming took off 3 bases at V and 5 bases at J, with 17 bases between the two ends. The CDR3 has 15 residues. The CDR3 bases are TGCAGTGCTAGGAAGGGACCCGCGGAGTATCAGCCCCAGCATTTT. Translated, it gives CSARKGPAEYQPQHF.

This chain connects TRBV23-1 to TRBJ1-1; D may be TRBD1 (6 bases). TRBV23-1 is placed among ORFs of uncertain function. Trimming shortened V by 0 bases and J by 5 bases, and 13 bases separated the two germline ends. The CDR3 is 15 residues long. CDR3: CASSQSTGAKTEAFF. The DNA of the CDR3 is TGCGCCAGCAGTCAATCAACGGGGGCCAAAACTGAAGCTTTCTTT.

In its sample, this clonotype was seen many times. This chain uses TRBV6-1 with TRBJ1-5; 7 nucleotides agree with TRBD1. Looked up from germline, CDR1 is MNHNS and CDR2 is SASEGT. The CDR3 contains 16 residues. The V gene end was trimmed by 4 bases and the J gene end by 2 bases; junction bases not matched to a gene: 8. The CDR3: CASSVTGVVGNQPQHF. Here the CDR3 DNA reads TGTGCCAGCAGTGTAACAGGGGTTGTGGGCAATCAGCCCCAGCATTTT.

The gene calls are TRBV4-1 and TRBJ1-2; 12 bases are shared with TRBD1. This CDR3 is built from 15 residues. Germline V gene sequence: CDR1 MGHRA, CDR2 YSYEKL. Trimming cost V 8 bases and J 1 base; bases outside gene matches: 5. The CDR3 DNA is TGCGCCAGCCGGGACAGGGGGCTGGGTAACTATGGCTACACCTTC. It specifies CASRDRGLGNYGYTF.

This clonotype was picked up a small number of times. The rearrangement links TRBV11-1 to TRBJ1-2; tentatively, D is TRBD1 (6 bases). Germline V gives CDR1 SGHAT, CDR2 FQDESV (reference sequence). The CDR3 totals 15 residues. Trimming cost V 3 bases and J 4 bases, with 15 bases left between them. CDR3 in DNA: TGTGCCAGCAGCTTTAACAGGGATTGGGGCTATGGCTACACCTTC. Protein: CASSFNRDWGYGYTF.

This clonotype was recorded a few times. CDR3 sequence (DNA): TGTGCCAGCAGCTATCAGGCCACTGAAGCTTTCTTT. It encodes CASSYQATEAFF. This chain links TRBV12-3 or TRBV12-4 with TRBJ1-1; D is unresolved. Trimming removed 6 bases at V and 4 bases at J, with 9 bases between. The CDR3 has 12 residues.

This clonotype was seen only a few times. V gene TRBV4-3 combines with J gene TRBJ1-2; D remains ambiguous. CDR3 size: 16 residues. In germline, CDR1 is LGHNA, CDR2 YSLEER. V was cut by 0 bases and J by 7 bases, with 18 bases left in between. The CDR3 loop reads CASSQDLGRVLSGYTF. The CDR3 coding sequence is TGCGCCAGCAGCCAAGACCTTGGACGGGTTCTAAGTGGCTACACCTTC.

This clonotype showed up many times. The chain carries TRBV5-5 and TRBJ1-5; D uncertain. The CDR3 is 15 residues long. V dropped 0 bases and J dropped 0 bases, with 7 bases sitting between them. CDR1 is SGHKS, CDR2 YYEKEE, per germline (reference sequence). The CDR3: CASSLGIYSNQPQHF. As DNA, the CDR3 is TGTGCCAGCAGCTTGGGGATTTATAGCAATCAGCCCCAGCATTTT. Combining the CDR3 with reference TRBV5-5 and TRBJ1-5 gives the whole variable domain DAGVTQSPTHLIKTRGQQVTLRCSPISGHKSVSWYQQVLGQGPQFIFQYYEKEERGRGNFPDRFSARQFPNYSSELNVNALLLGDSALYLCASSLGIYSNQPQHFGDGTRLSIL.

This clonotype came up many times. This chain joins TRBV12-3 or TRBV12-4 and TRBJ1-1, with TRBD1 matching 7 bases. The V gene end was trimmed by 3 bases and the J gene end by 0 bases; junction bases not matched to a gene: 4. The CDR3 contains 15 residues. CDR3 protein: CASSLSGGLNTEAFF. Written as DNA, the CDR3 is TGTGCCAGCAGTTTGTCAGGGGGTTTGAACACTGAAGCTTTCTTT.

The chain has TRBV12-3 or TRBV12-4 and TRBJ1-2, with D possibly TRBD1 on 5 matching bases. The CDR3 length is 10 residues. Deletions cut 8 bases from V and 6 bases from J, with 7 bases between. Here the CDR3 DNA reads TGTGCCAGCGGGGGTCATGGCTACACCTTC. This sequence encodes CASGGHGYTF.

The chain joins TRBV5-6 to TRBJ1-1; TRBD1 matches at 7 bases. CDR1 and CDR2 (germline): SGHDT, YYEEEE. With V trimmed by 3 bases and J by 4 bases, 21 bases remained unmatched. The CDR3 totals 19 residues. Written as DNA, the CDR3 is TGTGCCAGCAGCTGGGGCGGGAGGGGACAGCTTAATAGTGGCACTGAAGCTTTCTTT. It codes for CASSWGGRGQLNSGTEAFF. Combining the CDR3 with reference TRBV5-6 and TRBJ1-1 gives the whole variable domain DAGVTQSPTHLIKTRGQQVTLRCSPKSGHDTVSWYQQALGQGPQFIFQYYEEEERQRGNFPDRFSGHQFPNYSSELNVNALLLGDSALYLCASSWGGRGQLNSGTEAFFGQGTRLTVV.

The chain recombines TRBV20-1 with TRBJ2-7; the D is unclear. V was trimmed by 6 bases and J by 5 bases, leaving 11 bases between them. In germline, CDR1 is DFQATT, CDR2 SNEGSKA (reference sequence). CDR3 length: 11 residues. Here the CDR3 DNA reads TGCAGTGCGTCCGCCGTTGACGAGCAGTACTTC. Amino acid sequence: CSASAVDEQYF.

This clonotype was detected only a few times. This chain links TRBV20-1 with TRBJ1-1; perhaps TRBD1 as D (5 bases). The germline CDR1 and CDR2 sequences are DFQATT and SNEGSKA (reference sequence). Deletions cut 3 bases from V and 4 bases from J, with 15 bases between. The CDR3 is 14 residues long. The CDR3 DNA reads as TGCAGTGCTAGTAGGGGCGGCAGGAGCACTGAAGCTTTCTTT. Translating it yields CSASRGGRSTEAFF.

At least ten counts were recorded for this clonotype. This sequence joins TRBV18 and TRBJ1-1; no reliable D call. Trimming shortened V by 1 base and J by 3 bases, and 3 bases separated the two germline ends. This CDR3 is 12 amino acids long. Germline V CDR1 and CDR2: KGHSH, LQKENI. The CDR3 loop is CASSPRYTEAFF. The CDR3 nucleotides are TGTGCCAGCTCACCACGGTACACTGAAGCTTTCTTT.

This clonotype was recorded at least ten times. V usage is TRBV20-1 and J usage is TRBJ1-5, with D unclear. Between the trimmed V and J ends, which lost 2 bases and 9 bases, there was a span of 20 bases. Germline CDR1 is DFQATT and CDR2 is SNEGSKA (reference sequence). This CDR3 comprises 15 residues. CDR3 nucleotides: TGCAGTGCTAGATCCCAGACGGACCCCTCGGGGCCCCAGCATTTT. Encoded protein: CSARSQTDPSGPQHF.

This clonotype has at least ten counts. The rearrangement uses TRBV25-1 and TRBJ2-1, with 8 bases fitting TRBD2. The CDR3 has 14 residues. Germline CDR1 MGHDK, CDR2 SYGVNS. The junction had 7 bases not matched to a gene; V was cut back by 3 bases and J by 9 bases. The CDR3, as DNA: TGTGCCAGCAGTGAGGCCGGGAGGGCAGGTGAGCAGTTCTTC. Protein sequence: CASSEAGRAGEQFF.

This clonotype was observed a single time. Given a much more abundant clone one base away, this may be a read error. Here the CDR3 DNA reads TGCGCCGGCAGGCTGGGACAGGGGAACTATGGCTACACCTTC. Encoded protein: CAGRLGQGNYGYTF. The chain links TRBV10-2 to TRBJ1-2; the match to TRBD1 covers 10 bases. CDR3 length: 14 residues. Germline V gene lookup returns CDR1 WSHSY and CDR2 SAAADI.

This clonotype was detected a few times. V gene TRBV2 combines with J gene TRBJ1-5; the D is unclear. Germline V CDR1 and CDR2: SNHLY, FYNNEI. V lost 4 bases and J 0 bases, leaving 10 bases between the germline ends. The CDR3 sequence is 15 residues long. CDR3 in amino acids: CASSALRVSNQPQHF. DNA of the CDR3: TGTGCCAGCAGTGCCCTGCGGGTTAGCAATCAGCCCCAGCATTTT.

This chain joins TRBV7-2 and TRBJ1-4; D perhaps matches TRBD1 (5 bases). There are 16 residues in the CDR3. Germline-derived CDR1 and CDR2 are SGHTA and FQGNSA. The V gene lost 5 bases and the J gene lost 5 bases, with 18 bases spanning the gap. The CDR3 nucleotides read TGTGCCAGCAGCCCAGCCATGCTTGGGGGAAATGAAAAACTGTTTTTT. This codes for CASSPAMLGGNEKLFF.

The V call is TRBV4-2, the J call TRBJ1-6; unclear D gene. This CDR3 has 14 amino acids. Germline-derived CDR1 and CDR2 are LGHNA and YNFKEQ. The ends were cut back, 0 bases at V and 11 bases at J, with 11 bases in the middle. This CDR3 reads CASSQDWGLTPLHF. The CDR3 DNA reads as TGTGCCAGCAGCCAAGATTGGGGTTTGACACCCCTCCACTTT.

The chain carries TRBV29-1 and TRBJ1-6; 7 bases are a match to TRBD1. Germline-derived CDR1 and CDR2 are SQVTM and ANQGSEA. The CDR3 sequence is 14 residues long. V was clipped by 6 bases and J by 7 bases; unmatched bases: 9. The CDR3 loop reads CSVSTGTGNSPLHF. The DNA of the CDR3 is TGCAGCGTCTCGACAGGGACGGGGAATTCACCCCTCCACTTT.

The chain couples TRBV6-1 to TRBJ1-3; a possible D gene is TRBD1 (5 bases). The V end lost 6 bases, the J end lost 0 bases, and 12 bases lay between the germline ends. CDR1 is MNHNS and CDR2 is SASEGT in the germline V gene. This CDR3 is 15 amino acids long. The DNA for the CDR3 is TGTGCCAGCAGCAGGGACCGCTACTCTGGAAACACCATATATTTT. It translates to CASSRDRYSGNTIYF.

The CDR3 protein is CASSPGAVHYEQYF. CDR3 nucleotide sequence: TGTGCCAGCAGCCCAGGGGCCGTCCACTACGAGCAGTACTTC. The V and J genes are TRBV9 and TRBJ2-7; a weak D match, TRBD1 (6 bases). The CDR3 length is 14 residues. V gave up 4 bases and J gave up 3 bases, with 14 bases separating them. In germline, CDR1 is SGDLS, CDR2 YYNGEE.